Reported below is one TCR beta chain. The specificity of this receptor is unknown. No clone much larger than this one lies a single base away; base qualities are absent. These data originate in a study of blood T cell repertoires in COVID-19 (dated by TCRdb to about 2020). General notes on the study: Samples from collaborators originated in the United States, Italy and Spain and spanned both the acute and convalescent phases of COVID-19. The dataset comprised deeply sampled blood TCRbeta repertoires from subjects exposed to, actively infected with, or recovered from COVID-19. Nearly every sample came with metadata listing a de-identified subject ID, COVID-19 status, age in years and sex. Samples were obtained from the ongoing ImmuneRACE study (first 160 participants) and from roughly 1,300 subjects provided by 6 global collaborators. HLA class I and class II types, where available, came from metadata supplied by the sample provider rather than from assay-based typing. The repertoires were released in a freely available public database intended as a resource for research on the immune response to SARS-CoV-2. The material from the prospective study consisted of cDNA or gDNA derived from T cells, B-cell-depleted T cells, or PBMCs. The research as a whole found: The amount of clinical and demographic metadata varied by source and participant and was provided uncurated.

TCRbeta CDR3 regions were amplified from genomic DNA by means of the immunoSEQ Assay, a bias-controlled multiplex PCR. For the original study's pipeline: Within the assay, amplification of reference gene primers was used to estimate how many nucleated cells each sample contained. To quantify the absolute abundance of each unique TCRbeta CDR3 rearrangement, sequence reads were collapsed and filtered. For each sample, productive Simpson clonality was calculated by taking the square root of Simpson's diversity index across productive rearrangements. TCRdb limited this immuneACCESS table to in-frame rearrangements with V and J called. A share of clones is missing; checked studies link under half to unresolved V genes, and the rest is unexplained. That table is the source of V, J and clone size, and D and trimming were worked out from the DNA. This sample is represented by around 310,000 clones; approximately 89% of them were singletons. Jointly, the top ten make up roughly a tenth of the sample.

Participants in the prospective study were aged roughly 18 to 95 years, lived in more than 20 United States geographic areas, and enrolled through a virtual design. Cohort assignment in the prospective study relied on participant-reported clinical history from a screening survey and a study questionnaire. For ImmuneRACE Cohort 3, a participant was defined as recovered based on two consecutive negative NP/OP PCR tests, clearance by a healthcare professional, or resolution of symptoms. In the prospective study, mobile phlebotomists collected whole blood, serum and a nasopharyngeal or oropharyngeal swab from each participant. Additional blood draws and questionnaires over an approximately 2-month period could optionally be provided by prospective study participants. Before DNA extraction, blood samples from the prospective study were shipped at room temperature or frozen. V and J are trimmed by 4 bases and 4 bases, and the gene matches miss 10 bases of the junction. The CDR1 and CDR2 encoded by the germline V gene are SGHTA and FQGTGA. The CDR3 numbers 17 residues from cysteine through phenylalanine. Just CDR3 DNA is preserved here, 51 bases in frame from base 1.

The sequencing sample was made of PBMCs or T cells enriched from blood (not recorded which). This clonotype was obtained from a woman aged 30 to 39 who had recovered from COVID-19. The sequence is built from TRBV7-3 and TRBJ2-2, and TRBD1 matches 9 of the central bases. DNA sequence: TGTGCCAGCAGCTCGAAACGGGACAGGGTAAGCACCGGGGAGCTGTTTTTT. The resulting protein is CASSSKRDRVSTGELFF. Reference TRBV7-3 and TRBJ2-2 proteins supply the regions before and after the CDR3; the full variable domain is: GAGVSQTPSNKVTEKGKYVELRCDPISGHTALYWYRQSLGQGPEFLIYFQGTGAADDSGLPNDRFFAVRPEGSVSTLKIQRTERGDSAVYLCASSSKRDRVSTGELFFGEGSRLTVL.